The 20 T cell receptor beta chains reported below all come from one sample, sequenced in a study of response to subunit inactivated influenza vaccine (dated by TCRdb to the late 2010s). Library creation used RT-PCR. Sequencing relied on an Illumina HiSeq 2500. The raw public reads went through TCRdb reprocessing: fastp at Q25, MiXCR clone calling, in-frame beta chains kept. Every entry covers one CDR3 protein and lists the most common genes and DNA from its rows. The sample table contains under 200,000 distinct CDR3 sequences; only one count was recorded for about 12% of them. Together, the top ten hold less than 30% of the sample. The same data also went into a second study, on T cells expressing NK-cell markers. As described in the second report: TCR beta cDNA libraries were made by 5'RACE template switching that added a universal primer site and unique molecular identifiers.

This sample comprised CD8+ T cells sorted from PBMCs, obtained 11 to 12 days after vaccination. All receptors derive from a man between 50 and 59 years old who received an inactivated influenza vaccine. Donor details come from another sample of the same person, matched by shared clones.

This clonotype was observed at least ten times. The chain couples TRBV4-3 to TRBJ2-2; 10 bases line up with TRBD1. Germline V gene data show CDR1 as LGHNA and CDR2 as YSLEER. The V gene end was trimmed by 1 base and the J gene end by 3 bases; junction bases not matched to a gene: 5. CDR3 length: 17 residues. The CDR3 sequence: CASSQGRGQGYTGELFF. The CDR3 DNA reads as TGCGCCAGCAGCCAAGGAAGGGGACAGGGGTACACCGGGGAGCTGTTTTTT.

The rearrangement links TRBV4-3 to TRBJ2-2; TRBD1 matches 7 bases. Looked up from germline, CDR1 is LGHNA and CDR2 is YSLEER. V was pared by 3 bases and J by 8 bases, with 12 bases of the junction left unmatched. This CDR3 has 16 residues. The DNA for the CDR3 is TGCGCCAGCAGCCACGCCACAGGGGCCACTAATGGGGAGCTGTTTTTT. Its translation: CASSHATGATNGELFF.

The chain is built from TRBV7-9 and TRBJ2-3; no reliable D call. CDR3 length: 11 amino acids. Trimming took 5 bases from V and 6 from J, leaving 6 bases between them. Germline loops: CDR1 SEHNR, CDR2 FQNEAQ (reference sequence). The chain's CDR3 is CASSRVDTQYF. CDR3 DNA sequence: TGTGCCAGCAGCCGCGTGGATACGCAGTATTTT. Filled out from reference TRBV7-9 and TRBJ2-3, the complete variable domain reads DTGVSQNPRHKITKRGQNVTFRCDPISEHNRLYWYRQTLGQGPEFLTYFQNEAQLEKSRLLSDRFSAERPKGSFSTLEIQRTEQGDSAMYLCASSRVDTQYFGPGTRLTVL.

The chain has TRBV6-2 or TRBV6-3 and TRBJ2-1, with D unclear. This CDR3 has 12 amino acids. Trimming removed 6 bases from V and 6 bases from J, with 9 bases in between. The V gene's germline CDR1 is MNHEY and CDR2 SVGEGT. This CDR3 is CASSPAPNEQFF. The CDR3 DNA reads as TGTGCCAGCAGCCCAGCCCCCAATGAGCAGTTCTTC.

V and J are TRBV7-8 and TRBJ2-2; possibly TRBD2 for D (7 bases). The germline V gene encodes CDR1 SGHVS and CDR2 FQNEAQ. V lost 8 bases and J 3 bases, leaving 16 bases between the germline ends. The CDR3 spans 15 residues. The CDR3 loop is CASLGRGEYTGELFF. The CDR3 region has the DNA TGTGCCAGCTTAGGGAGGGGGGAATACACCGGGGAGCTGTTTTTT. Supplemented by reference TRBV7-8 and TRBJ2-2, the full variable domain reads GAGVSQSPRYKVAKRGQDVALRCDPISGHVSLFWYQQALGQGPEFLTYFQNEAQLDKSGLPSDRFFAERPEGSVSTLKIQRTQQEDSAVYLCASLGRGEYTGELFFGEGSRLTVL.

The chain has TRBV30 and TRBJ2-3; unclear D gene. This CDR3 spans 12 amino acids. Germline loops: CDR1 GTSNPN, CDR2 SVGIG (reference sequence). Trimming took 5 bases from V and 0 from J, leaving 6 bases between them. The CDR3 here is CAWVPSTDTQYF. CDR3 bases: TGTGCCTGGGTCCCCAGCACAGATACGCAGTATTTT.

The chain combines TRBV29-1 with TRBJ2-7; 11 positions match TRBD1. CDR3 length: 13 amino acids. The J segment lost 3 bases and the V segment lost 4 bases, leaving 2 bases of the junction unmatched. Germline CDR1 SQVTM, CDR2 ANQGSEA. The CDR3 loop is CSVAGTGGYEQYF. Written as DNA, the CDR3 is TGCAGCGTTGCCGGGACAGGGGGCTACGAGCAGTACTTC.

This clonotype was seen a few times. The chain joins TRBV6-2 or TRBV6-3 to TRBJ1-1, with 7 nucleotides matching TRBD1. The CDR3 extends over 16 amino acids. After removal of 5 bases from V and 5 bases from J, the junction contained 14 bases not matched to a gene. From germline, CDR1 is MNHEY and CDR2 SVGEGT. The CDR3 sequence: CASSPDREAFGTEAFF. CDR3 in DNA: TGTGCCAGCAGTCCCGACAGGGAGGCTTTTGGGACTGAAGCTTTCTTT.

The genes are TRBV18 and TRBJ2-1, with 7 bases lining up with TRBD1. After removal of 3 bases from V and 8 bases from J, the junction contained 10 bases not matched to a gene. CDR1 is KGHSH and CDR2 is LQKENI in the germline V gene. The CDR3 has 15 residues. The CDR3 DNA is TGTGCCAGCTCACCCCGCGCAGACAGGGCCGATGAGCAGTTCTTC. Protein: CASSPRADRADEQFF.

This clonotype has at least ten counts. V is TRBV7-9 and J is TRBJ2-1; D remains unclear. The CDR3 has 15 amino acids. Germline CDR1 SEHNR, CDR2 FQNEAQ (reference sequence). V gave up 1 base and J gave up 0 bases, with 7 bases separating them. CDR3 protein: CASSLDPNSYNEQFF. The CDR3 DNA reads as TGTGCCAGCAGCTTAGACCCAAACTCCTACAATGAGCAGTTCTTC.

This clonotype was detected only a few times. The chain links TRBV19 to TRBJ2-7; D may be TRBD1 (6 bases). The CDR3 has 15 amino acids. Germline assignment: CDR1 LNHDA and CDR2 SQIVND (reference sequence). Trimming stripped 4 bases from V and 3 bases from J, with 16 bases between. The CDR3 sequence is CASSKTQDSFYEQYF. The CDR3 coding sequence is TGTGCCAGTAGTAAGACCCAGGACAGTTTCTACGAGCAGTACTTC.

This clonotype was detected ten times or more. CDR3 amino acids: CATSRTRTSGGDTDTQYF. For the CDR3, the DNA is TGTGCCACCAGCAGAACCCGGACTAGCGGGGGGGACACAGATACGCAGTATTTT. This chain connects TRBV15 to TRBJ2-3, with 15 nucleotides matching TRBD2. Per the germline V gene, CDR1 is LNHNV and CDR2 is YYDKDF (reference sequence). The CDR3 consists of 18 residues. With 2 bases clipped from V and 2 bases from J, the junction kept 5 bases outside the gene matches.

The chain is built from TRBV12-3 or TRBV12-4 and TRBJ2-1, with D tentatively TRBD2 (5 bases). With 6 bases removed from V and 0 bases from J, the gap between germline ends came to 15 bases. CDR3 size: 16 residues. CDR3 DNA sequence: TGTGCCAGCAGCTCCCCAGAGGGCAGCTCCTACAATGAGCAGTTCTTC. Its protein product is CASSSPEGSSYNEQFF.

This clonotype was counted a few times. This rearrangement joins TRBV29-1 to TRBJ2-1, with 14 bases matching TRBD2. The CDR3 covers 15 residues. Germline trimming cut 4 bases from V and 8 bases from J; bases unmatched to any gene: 7. CDR1 and CDR2 from the germline V gene are SQVTM and ANQGSEA. CDR3 protein: CSVAGTSGSRYEQFF. The CDR3 DNA sequence: TGCAGCGTTGCCGGGACTAGCGGGAGTAGGTATGAGCAGTTCTTC.

The chain joins TRBV15 to TRBJ2-1, with a tentative D call TRBD2 (6 bases). V lost 8 bases, J lost 3 bases, and 11 bases lay in between. The germline CDR1 and CDR2 sequences are LNHNV and YYDKDF (reference sequence). This CDR3 region has 13 residues. The CDR3 region is CATRDSYYNEQFF. The CDR3 DNA reads TGTGCCACCCGGGACTCATACTACAATGAGCAGTTCTTC.

This clonotype was observed many times. The chain has TRBV7-2 and TRBJ2-2, with D possibly matching TRBD2 (5 bases). The CDR3 is made up of 14 amino acids. Germline V gene sequence: CDR1 SGHTA, CDR2 FQGNSA. Trimming pared 8 bases from V and 3 bases from J, leaving 13 bases between. CDR3 residues: CASARTDYTGELFF. The CDR3 DNA sequence: TGTGCCAGCGCGAGAACGGACTACACCGGGGAGCTGTTTTTT.

This chain uses TRBV4-1 with TRBJ2-7; 8 bases are a match to TRBD1. The CDR3 totals 14 residues. J lost 0 bases, V lost 8 bases, and 6 bases had no gene match. CDR1 is MGHRA and CDR2 is YSYEKL in the germline V gene. In DNA form, the CDR3 reads TGCGCCAGCGCGGTCGGGACAGGCTCCTACGAGCAGTACTTC. Its protein is CASAVGTGSYEQYF.

Many counts were recorded for this clonotype. The V call is TRBV24-1, the J call TRBJ2-7, with D possibly matching TRBD2 (6 bases). This CDR3 is 15 amino acids long. The germline V gene encodes CDR1 KGHDR and CDR2 SFDVKD. Trimming took 1 base from V and 4 from J, leaving 13 bases between them. The CDR3 region is CATSDLGGGEYEQYF. DNA for the CDR3: TGTGCCACCAGTGATTTAGGAGGAGGGGAATACGAGCAGTACTTC.

This sequence joins TRBV7-8 and TRBJ2-7; D ambiguous. Germline CDR1 is SGHVS and CDR2 is FQNEAQ. V was trimmed by 5 bases and J by 3 bases, leaving 14 bases between them. CDR3 length: 14 amino acids. As DNA, the CDR3 is TGTGCCAGCAGCCCCCCAAATCCCGGCTACGAGCAGTACTTC. It encodes CASSPPNPGYEQYF. Drawing the rest from reference TRBV7-8 and TRBJ2-7, the complete variable domain is GAGVSQSPRYKVAKRGQDVALRCDPISGHVSLFWYQQALGQGPEFLTYFQNEAQLDKSGLPSDRFFAERPEGSVSTLKIQRTQQEDSAVYLCASSPPNPGYEQYFGPGTRLTVT.

The J gene is TRBJ1-1, the V gene TRBV29-1; 10 bases are shared with TRBD1. The CDR3 is 14 amino acids. With 7 bases clipped from V and 4 bases from J, the junction kept 9 bases outside the gene matches. Per the germline V gene, CDR1 is SQVTM and CDR2 is ANQGSEA. The CDR3 nucleotides read TGCAGCGGGCGACAGGGGGCGCGGGTCACTGAAGCTTTCTTT. Translated, it gives CSGRQGARVTEAFF.